The T cell receptor beta chain under discussion was sequenced for a study of cytomegalovirus exposure and HLA in healthy donors (dated by TCRdb to about 2017). General notes on the study: A later analysis indicated that the 95 to 150 validation repertoires were generated on the platform also employed for the approximately 700 repertoires of the first cohort. High-throughput TCR immunosequencing, statistical association of individual TCRs with disease status, and machine learning were combined to predict cytomegalovirus infection status. The aim of the study was to test whether cataloging public T cell receptors could identify signatures of past pathogen exposure. Along with the roughly 670-subject first cohort, a separate validation cohort of approximately 110 different subjects was used. General conclusions and limits of the study: In a later analysis, TCRs clustered in the first cohort were found to also tend to co-occur in the 120 validation repertoires, with roughly 93% of cluster scores above 0. The validation cohort had no HLA typing available for a later analysis, so co-occurrence within that cohort was assessed over all 130 or so repertoires. While some public TCRs were present in many individuals, most TCR sequences turned up only very rarely across donors. The classifier was reported to diagnose cytomegalovirus status with high specificity and sensitivity in both the original cohort and the validation cohort. The study listed 164 TCR beta chains as associated with cytomegalovirus. A few of the identified cytomegalovirus-associated TCR beta chains were confirmed in vitro to be specific for cytomegalovirus antigens. The authors suggested that the approach could potentially be extended to other disease states and immunological phenotypes.

The sample holds many counts of this clone. Its antigen specificity is not known. It has no much larger one-base neighbor in the sample; base qualities were not kept. V is pruned by 5 bases and J by 4 bases, leaving 5 bases of the junction without a gene match. Taken from the germline V gene, the CDR1 and CDR2 loops are SQVTM and ANQGSEA. The CDR3 numbers 12 residues from cysteine through phenylalanine. Only the CDR3 portion is preserved as DNA: 36 bases, with reading frame beginning at the first base. Libraries were built with the immunoSEQ multiplex PCR assay. Per the authors' processing: To diagnose cytomegalovirus status from the catalog of TCR beta chain sequences, a statistical classification framework was built. What TCRdb holds here is the immuneACCESS table cut down to in-frame rearrangements. Part of the clones is not present; checked against another copy, under half of the missing clones reflect an unresolved V gene, and the others are unexplained. V and J calls and clone size come straight from that table; D and trimming were deduced from the DNA. The sample contains 150,000 or so clones, less than 90% of them found a single time. 10% to 13% of the sample rests with the top ten.

Donors formed part of the validation cohort, which comprised over a hundred subjects and was distinct from the first cohort of 550 to 850 subjects. This TCR was recovered from a man aged 25-45 years in good health and CMV-seropositive. Sequencing was carried out using PBMCs. The sequence links TRBV29-1 to TRBJ2-7; TRBD1 fits 7 bases in the junction. The CDR3 has the sequence CSVFVDRYEQYF. The DNA sequence is TGCAGCGTTTTCGTGGACAGGTACGAGCAGTACTTC.